Each of the 2 T cell receptor beta chains below was sequenced from the same sample in a study of CD8 T cells in Susac syndrome. After extraction with the RNeasy kit, about 0.45 to 1 ug of the RNA was reverse transcribed using random hexamers. TCRdb recomputed calls from the immunoSEQ multiplex PCR reads with MiXCR, one row per CDR3 protein. Of approximately 110,000 distinct CDR3 sequences in the sample, less than 97% are singletons; the top ten hold approximately 0.093%. The sequenced sample was CD4+ T cells from PBMCs. The source is a human donor in good health.

This chain connects TRBV19 to TRBJ1-2, with D perhaps matching TRBD1 (6 bases). Germline loops: CDR1 LNHDA, CDR2 SQIVND (reference sequence). There are 13 residues in the CDR3. The V end was cut by 6 bases, the J end by 4 bases, with 12 bases between. This chain's CDR3 is CASSPQGFYGYTF. The CDR3 nucleotides are TGTGCCAGTAGCCCACAGGGCTTCTATGGCTACACCTTC.

The chain carries TRBV29-1 and TRBJ2-7; D perhaps matches TRBD1 (6 bases). Germline assignment: CDR1 SQVTM and CDR2 ANQGSEA. V was pared by 4 bases and J by 4 bases, with 11 bases between. The CDR3 has 12 residues. The CDR3 bases are TGCAGCGTTGTAGACAGGTCATACGAGCAGTACTTC. Residues: CSVVDRSYEQYF.